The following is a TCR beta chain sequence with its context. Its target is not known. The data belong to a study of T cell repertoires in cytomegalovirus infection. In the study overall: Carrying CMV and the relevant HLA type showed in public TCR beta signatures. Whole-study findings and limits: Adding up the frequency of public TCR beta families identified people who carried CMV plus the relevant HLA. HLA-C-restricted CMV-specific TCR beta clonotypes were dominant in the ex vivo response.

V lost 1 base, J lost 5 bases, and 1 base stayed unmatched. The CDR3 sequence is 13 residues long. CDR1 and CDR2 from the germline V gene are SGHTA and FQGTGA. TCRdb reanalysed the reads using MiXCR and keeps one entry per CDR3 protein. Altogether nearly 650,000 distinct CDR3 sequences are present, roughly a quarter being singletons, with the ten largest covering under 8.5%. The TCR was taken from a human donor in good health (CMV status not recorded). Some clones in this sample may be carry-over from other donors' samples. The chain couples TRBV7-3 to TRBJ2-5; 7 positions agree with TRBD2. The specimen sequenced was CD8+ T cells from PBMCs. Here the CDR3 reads CASSLMGGETQYF. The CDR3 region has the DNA TGTGCCAGCAGCTTAATGGGGGGGGAGACCCAGTACTTC.